These 2 T cell receptor beta chains came from one sample sequenced in a study of blood T cells in healthy people across ages. For the second PCR, which ran for 7 to 11 cycles, a sample-barcoded 5' primer and a J-beta primer mix were used. Using its own MiXCR run on the 5' RACE reads, TCRdb lists one record per CDR3 protein. The repertoire has some 850,000 distinct CDR3 sequences, roughly 24% of them found once; the top ten carry 2.5% to 3.5%. These data were likewise used in another study, on T cells of mothers and their children.

Input material: blood. The receptors stem from a boy younger than 18 in good health.

V usage is TRBV5-1 and J usage is TRBJ2-5, with D perhaps TRBD2 (6 bases). The J call may not be correct, given that the DNA end is closer to TRBJ2-1. The CDR3 has 15 amino acids. The germline V gene encodes CDR1 SGHRS and CDR2 YFSETQ. This chain's CDR3 is CASSLAGASVHEQFF. The CDR3 nucleotides are TGCGCCAGCAGCTTGGCCGGGGCTAGCGTTCATGAGCAGTTCTTC.

The DNA of the CDR3 is TGCAGTGCGGCCCCCGGGGGCAGCACCGGGGAGCTGTTTTTT. Protein: CSAAPGGSTGELFF. The chain carries TRBV20-1 and TRBJ2-2; D may match TRBD1 or TRBD2 (6 bases each). Trimming took 6 bases from V and 4 from J, leaving 15 bases between them. Per germline, CDR1 DFQATT and CDR2 SNEGSKA (reference sequence). This CDR3 comprises 14 residues.